This TCR beta chain was profiled in a study of glioma-infiltrating T cells. Whole-study findings and limits: Non-neoplastic patients had below-expected tissue-blood divergence, while all gliomas exceeded expectation. Tissue and blood shared very few CDR3 sequences.

A note on this clonotype: The antigen remains undetermined.

This CDR3 is 13 amino acids long. CDR1 is MDHEN and CDR2 is SYDVKM in the germline V gene. Trimming took 4 bases from V and 5 from J, leaving 11 bases between them. Using RNA template, CDR3s of TCR alpha and beta were amplified with iRepertoire arm-PCR. Tissue mRNA or PBMC total RNA, about 85-400 ng, went into one-step reverse transcription and amplification. TCRdb reprocessed the multiplex PCR reads with MiXCR, giving one entry per CDR3 protein. Of around 170,000 distinct CDR3 sequences listed, about 47% were seen once; the top ten hold 5.2%. The receptor's source is a human donor with low-grade glioma or glioblastoma, undergoing nonglioma brain surgery, or in good health (not recorded which). Sequencing used glioma tissue, nonneoplastic brain tissue, or PBMCs (not recorded which). The chain is built from TRBV28 and TRBJ1-2; no definite D call. As DNA, the CDR3 is TGTGCCAGCAGTTCCGACTCTCTGTATGGCTACACCTTC. Protein: CASSSDSLYGYTF.